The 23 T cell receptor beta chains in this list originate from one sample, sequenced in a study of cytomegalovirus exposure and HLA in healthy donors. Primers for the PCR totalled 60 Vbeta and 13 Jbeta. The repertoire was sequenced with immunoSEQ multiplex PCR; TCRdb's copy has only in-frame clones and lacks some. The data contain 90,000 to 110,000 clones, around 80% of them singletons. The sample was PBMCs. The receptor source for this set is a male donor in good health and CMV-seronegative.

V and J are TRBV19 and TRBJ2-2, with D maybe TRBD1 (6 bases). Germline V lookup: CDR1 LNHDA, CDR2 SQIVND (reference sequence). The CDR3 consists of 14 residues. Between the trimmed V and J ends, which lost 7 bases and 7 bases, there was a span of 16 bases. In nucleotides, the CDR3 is TGTGCCAGTACCCGAGGGGGTACTGTCGGGGAGCTGTTTTTT. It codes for CASTRGGTVGELFF.

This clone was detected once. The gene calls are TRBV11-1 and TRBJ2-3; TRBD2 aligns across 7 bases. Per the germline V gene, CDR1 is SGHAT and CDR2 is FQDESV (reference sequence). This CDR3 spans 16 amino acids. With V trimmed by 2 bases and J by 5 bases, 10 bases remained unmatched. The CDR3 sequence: CASSLRRERLGDTQYF. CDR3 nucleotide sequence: TGTGCCAGCAGCTTAAGGCGGGAGAGGCTGGGAGATACGCAGTATTTT.

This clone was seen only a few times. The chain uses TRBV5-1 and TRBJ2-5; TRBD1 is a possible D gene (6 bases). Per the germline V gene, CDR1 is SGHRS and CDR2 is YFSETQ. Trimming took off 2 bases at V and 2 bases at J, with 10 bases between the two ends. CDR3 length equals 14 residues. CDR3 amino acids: CASSLITGQETQYF. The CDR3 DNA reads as TGCGCCAGCAGCTTAATCACAGGGCAAGAGACCCAGTACTTC.

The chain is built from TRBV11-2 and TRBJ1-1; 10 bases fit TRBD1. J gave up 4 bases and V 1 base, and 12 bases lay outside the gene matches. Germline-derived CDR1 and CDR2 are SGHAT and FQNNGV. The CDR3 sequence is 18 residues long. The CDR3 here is CASSLGDPGQGTLTEAFF. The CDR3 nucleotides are TGTGCCAGCAGCTTAGGGGATCCGGGACAGGGGACGCTCACTGAAGCTTTCTTT.

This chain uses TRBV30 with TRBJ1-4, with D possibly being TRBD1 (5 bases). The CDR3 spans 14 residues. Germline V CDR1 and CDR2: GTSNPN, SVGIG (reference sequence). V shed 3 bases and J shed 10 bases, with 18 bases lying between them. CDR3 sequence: CAWRNAGGVRKLFF. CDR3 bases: TGTGCCTGGAGGAACGCCGGGGGGGTGCGAAAACTGTTTTTT.

The CDR3 spells CASSLGTGPWEQYF. CDR3 nucleotides: TGTGCCAGCAGCTTGGGGACAGGGCCTTGGGAGCAGTACTTC. The chain joins TRBV5-5 to TRBJ2-7; 8 bases align to TRBD1. V shed 0 bases and J 7 bases; nucleotides not matched to a gene: 6. Germline V gene lookup returns CDR1 SGHKS and CDR2 YYEKEE (reference sequence). The CDR3 contains 14 residues.

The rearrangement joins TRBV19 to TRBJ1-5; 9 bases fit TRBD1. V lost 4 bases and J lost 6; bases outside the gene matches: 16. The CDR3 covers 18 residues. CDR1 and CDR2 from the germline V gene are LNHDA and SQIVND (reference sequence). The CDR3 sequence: CASSNATGGRFWGQPQHF. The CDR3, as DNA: TGTGCCAGTAGTAACGCGACAGGGGGTAGATTTTGGGGTCAGCCCCAGCATTTT.

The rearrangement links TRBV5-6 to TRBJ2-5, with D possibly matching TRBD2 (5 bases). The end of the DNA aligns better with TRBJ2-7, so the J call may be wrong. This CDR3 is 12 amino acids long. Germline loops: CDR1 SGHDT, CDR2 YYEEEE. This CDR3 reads CASSRTDYEQYF. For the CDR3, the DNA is TGTGCCAGCAGCAGGACTGACTACGAGCAGTACTTC.

For the CDR3, the DNA is TGTGCCAGCAGTTATTCCGCTAGCGGTTCCACAGATACGCAGTATTTT. Encoded protein: CASSYSASGSTDTQYF. The chain links TRBV6-5 to TRBJ2-3; 7 bases match TRBD2. V gave up 3 bases and J gave up 2 bases; unmatched junction bases: 8. This CDR3 spans 16 amino acids. Looked up from germline, CDR1 is MNHEY and CDR2 is SVGAGI.

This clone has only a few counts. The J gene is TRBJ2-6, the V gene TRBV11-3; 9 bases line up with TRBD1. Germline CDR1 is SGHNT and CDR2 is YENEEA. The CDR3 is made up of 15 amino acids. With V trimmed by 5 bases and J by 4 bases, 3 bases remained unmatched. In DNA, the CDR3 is TGTGCCAGCAGCGGGACAGGGTTAGGGGCCAACGTCCTGACTTTC. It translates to CASSGTGLGANVLTF.

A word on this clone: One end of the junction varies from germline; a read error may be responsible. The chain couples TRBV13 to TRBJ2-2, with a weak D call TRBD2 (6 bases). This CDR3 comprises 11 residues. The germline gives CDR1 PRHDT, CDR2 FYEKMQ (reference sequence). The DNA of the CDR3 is TGTGCCAGCAGCAGATTACGGGAGTTGTTTTTT. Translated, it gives CASSRLRELFF. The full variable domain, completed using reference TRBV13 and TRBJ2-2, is AAGVIQSPRHLIKEKRETATLKCYPIPRHDTVYWYQQGPGQDPQFLISFYEKMQSDKGSIPDRFSAQQFSDYHSELNMSSLELGDSALYFCASSRLRELFFGEGSRLTVL.

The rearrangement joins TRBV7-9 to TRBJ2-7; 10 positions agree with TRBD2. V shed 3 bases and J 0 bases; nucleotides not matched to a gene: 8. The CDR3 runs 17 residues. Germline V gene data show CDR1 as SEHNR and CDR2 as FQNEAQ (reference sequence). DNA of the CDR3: TGTGCCAGCAGCTTTGGGCCGGGACTAGCGTTCTCCTACGAGCAGTACTTC. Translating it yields CASSFGPGLAFSYEQYF.

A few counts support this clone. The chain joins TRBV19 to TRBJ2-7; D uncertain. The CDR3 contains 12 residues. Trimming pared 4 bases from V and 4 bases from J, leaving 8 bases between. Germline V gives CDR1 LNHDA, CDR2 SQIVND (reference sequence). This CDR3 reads CASSSYGYEQYF. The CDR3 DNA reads TGTGCCAGTAGTAGCTACGGGTACGAGCAGTACTTC. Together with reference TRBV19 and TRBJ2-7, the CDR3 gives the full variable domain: DGGITQSPKYLFRKEGQNVTLSCEQNLNHDAMYWYRQDPGQGLRLIYYSQIVNDFQKGDIAEGYSVSREKKESFPLTVTSAQKNPTAFYLCASSSYGYEQYFGPGTRLTVT.

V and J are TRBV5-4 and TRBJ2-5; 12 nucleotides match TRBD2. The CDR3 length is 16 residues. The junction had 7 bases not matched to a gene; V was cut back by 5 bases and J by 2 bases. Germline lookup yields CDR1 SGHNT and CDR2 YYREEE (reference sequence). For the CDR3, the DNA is TGTGCCAGCAGTCTGAGAGGGACTAGCGGGCAAGAGACCCAGTACTTC. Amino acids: CASSLRGTSGQETQYF.

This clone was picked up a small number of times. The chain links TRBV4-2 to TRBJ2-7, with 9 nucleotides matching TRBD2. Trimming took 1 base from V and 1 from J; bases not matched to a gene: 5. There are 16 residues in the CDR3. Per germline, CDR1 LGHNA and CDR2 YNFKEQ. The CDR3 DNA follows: TGTGCCAGCAGCCAAGGTACGGGACTAGCATCCTACGAGCAGTACTTC. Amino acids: CASSQGTGLASYEQYF.

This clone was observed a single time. CDR3 sequence (DNA): TGTGCCTGGAGTAGACTAGCGGTCTACAATGAGCAGTTCTTC. Translating it yields CAWSRLAVYNEQFF. V is TRBV30 and J is TRBJ2-1, with 9 positions matching TRBD2. With V trimmed by 2 bases and J by 3 bases, 2 bases remained unmatched. CDR1 and CDR2 from the germline V gene are GTSNPN and SVGIG (reference sequence). This CDR3 has 14 amino acids.

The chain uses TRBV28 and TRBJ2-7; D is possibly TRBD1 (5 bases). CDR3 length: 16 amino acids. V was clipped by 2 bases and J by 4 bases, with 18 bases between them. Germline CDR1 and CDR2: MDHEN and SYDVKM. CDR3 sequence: CASSLKGQVRRYEQYF. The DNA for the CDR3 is TGTGCCAGCAGTTTAAAGGGGCAGGTTCGGCGGTACGAGCAGTACTTC.

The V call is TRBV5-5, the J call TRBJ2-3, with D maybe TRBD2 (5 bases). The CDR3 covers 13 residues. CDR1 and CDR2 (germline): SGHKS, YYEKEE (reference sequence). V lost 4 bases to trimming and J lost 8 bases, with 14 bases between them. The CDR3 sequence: CASSIPSGFTQYF. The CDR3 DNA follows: TGTGCCAGCAGCATACCGTCGGGATTTACGCAGTATTTT.

The CDR3 protein is CASRWQGRETQYF. The CDR3 DNA follows: TGTGCCAGCAGATGGCAGGGAAGAGAGACCCAGTACTTC. This chain connects TRBV6-1 to TRBJ2-5; tentative D call: TRBD1 (5 bases). CDR1 is MNHNS and CDR2 is SASEGT in the germline V gene. This CDR3 is 13 amino acids long. V lost 6 bases to trimming and J lost 4 bases, with 12 bases between them.

CDR3 DNA: TGTGCCAGTAGTATATTCGGAGGGGCAGGGGGCACTGAAGCTTTCTTT. Its translation is CASSIFGGAGGTEAFF. This chain joins TRBV19 and TRBJ1-1; 7 nucleotides align to TRBD1. Unmatched junction bases numbered 10, after V lost 2 bases and J lost 4 bases. Germline values: CDR1 LNHDA, CDR2 SQIVND (reference sequence). CDR3 size: 16 residues. Using reference TRBV19 and TRBJ1-1 for the parts outside the CDR3, the full variable domain is DGGITQSPKYLFRKEGQNVTLSCEQNLNHDAMYWYRQDPGQGLRLIYYSQIVNDFQKGDIAEGYSVSREKKESFPLTVTSAQKNPTAFYLCASSIFGGAGGTEAFFGQGTRLTVV.

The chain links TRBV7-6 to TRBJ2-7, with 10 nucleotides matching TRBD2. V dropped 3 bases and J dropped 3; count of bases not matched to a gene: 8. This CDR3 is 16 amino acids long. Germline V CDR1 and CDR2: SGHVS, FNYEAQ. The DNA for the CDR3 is TGTGCCAGCAGCTTGGGCCTAGCGGGAGTAGGCTACGAGCAGTACTTC. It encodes CASSLGLAGVGYEQYF.

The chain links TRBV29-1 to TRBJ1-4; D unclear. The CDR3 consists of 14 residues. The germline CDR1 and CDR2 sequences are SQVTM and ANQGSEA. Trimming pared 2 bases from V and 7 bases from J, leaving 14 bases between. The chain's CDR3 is CSVELRGDGEKLFF. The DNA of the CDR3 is TGCAGCGTTGAATTACGGGGAGATGGTGAAAAACTGTTTTTT.

The CDR3 here is CASSLVDRGQYNQPQHF. CDR3 bases: TGTGCCAGCAGCTTAGTAGACAGGGGGCAATACAATCAGCCCCAGCATTTT. The rearrangement joins TRBV7-8 to TRBJ1-5; TRBD1 agrees at 10 bases. V lost 1 base, J lost 3 bases, and 6 bases stayed unmatched. The CDR3 covers 17 residues. Germline lookup yields CDR1 SGHVS and CDR2 FQNEAQ.